These T cell receptor beta chains were read from a single sample in a study of early T cells in non-severe SARS-CoV-2 infection. Using its own MiXCR run on the 5' RACE reads, TCRdb lists one record per CDR3 protein. This repertoire shows about 66,000 distinct CDR3 sequences, less than 20% found once; its top ten account for about 8.4%. The material sequenced was whole blood, taken at baseline. The receptors here all came from an adult who was a healthcare worker with PCR-confirmed SARS-CoV-2 infection or an uninfected control (not recorded which). The conserved cysteine and the conserved F or W are not part of the CDR3 here. The D gene is left open where the match is weak. Where a row states a size, it is once, few, many or the class of an expanded clone; other rows omit it.

v_gene: TRBV5-5; abundance: few; d_gene: NA; j_gene: TRBJ2-5; CDR3aa: ASSLGARTQY
v_gene: TRBV28; abundance: NA; d_gene: NA; j_gene: TRBJ2-2; CDR3aa: ASSRPRKKGTGELF
v_gene: TRBV6-5; abundance: NA; d_gene: NA; j_gene: TRBJ1-1; CDR3aa: ASSYSRRLVNTEAF
v_gene: TRBV6-6; abundance: NA; d_gene: TRBD2; j_gene: TRBJ2-7; CDR3aa: ASSYPSGAGPYEQY
v_gene: TRBV7-2; abundance: NA; d_gene: NA; j_gene: TRBJ2-7; CDR3aa: ASSPTTHSYEQY
v_gene: TRBV6-5; abundance: many; d_gene: TRBD1; j_gene: TRBJ2-7; CDR3aa: ASSYSIADRGNSYEQY
v_gene: TRBV19; abundance: few; d_gene: TRBD2; j_gene: TRBJ2-7; CDR3aa: ASSIGGYSYEQY
v_gene: TRBV29-1; abundance: few; d_gene: TRBD2; j_gene: TRBJ2-3; CDR3aa: SVGGGAGDTQY
v_gene: TRBV6-5; abundance: many; d_gene: NA; j_gene: TRBJ2-2; CDR3aa: ASSYEYRSAGELF
v_gene: TRBV6-2/TRBV6-3; abundance: NA; d_gene: NA; j_gene: TRBJ2-1; CDR3aa: ASSYGAVSYNEQF
v_gene: TRBV29-1; abundance: few; d_gene: TRBD2; j_gene: TRBJ2-5; CDR3aa: SVRQRGLQETQY
v_gene: TRBV18; abundance: NA; d_gene: TRBD1; j_gene: TRBJ1-1; CDR3aa: ASSQIPGQGDTEAF
v_gene: TRBV7-2; abundance: few; d_gene: NA; j_gene: TRBJ1-5; CDR3aa: ASSTVNQPQH
v_gene: TRBV19; abundance: few; d_gene: TRBD1; j_gene: TRBJ1-2; CDR3aa: ASSDQHRGRGYT
v_gene: TRBV20-1; abundance: NA; d_gene: NA; j_gene: TRBJ2-7; CDR3aa: SAKRDSSYEQY
v_gene: TRBV7-9; abundance: few; d_gene: TRBD2; j_gene: TRBJ2-1; CDR3aa: ASSPTLAEGLAYNEQF
v_gene: TRBV30; abundance: few; d_gene: TRBD1; j_gene: TRBJ1-5; CDR3aa: AWSGDRVVGQPQH
v_gene: TRBV6-2/TRBV6-3; abundance: NA; d_gene: NA; j_gene: TRBJ1-6; CDR3aa: ASSYSGRLKSPLH
v_gene: TRBV7-8; abundance: few; d_gene: NA; j_gene: TRBJ2-1; CDR3aa: ASSLANLASYNEQF
v_gene: TRBV7-2; abundance: NA; d_gene: TRBD1; j_gene: TRBJ1-5; CDR3aa: ASSRDSKNSNQPQH
v_gene: TRBV28; abundance: few; d_gene: NA; j_gene: TRBJ1-2; CDR3aa: ASSYRGGGYT
v_gene: TRBV6-1; abundance: NA; d_gene: NA; j_gene: TRBJ1-2; CDR3aa: ASSEAANYGYT
v_gene: TRBV5-1; abundance: few; d_gene: NA; j_gene: TRBJ2-3; CDR3aa: ASSLERRGTDTQY
v_gene: TRBV6-2/TRBV6-3; abundance: NA; d_gene: TRBD1; j_gene: TRBJ1-5; CDR3aa: ARGPGRGTQPQH
v_gene: TRBV20-1; abundance: few; d_gene: NA; j_gene: TRBJ2-7; CDR3aa: SACRGRGDEQY
v_gene: TRBV6-5; abundance: medium-sized; d_gene: NA; j_gene: TRBJ2-5; CDR3aa: ASSSSSDEGETQY
v_gene: TRBV6-1; abundance: few; d_gene: TRBD1; j_gene: TRBJ2-7; CDR3aa: ASVDRGKTYEQY
v_gene: TRBV4-3; abundance: NA; d_gene: NA; j_gene: TRBJ2-3; CDR3aa: ASSQDKVRDTQY
v_gene: TRBV28; abundance: few; d_gene: TRBD1; j_gene: TRBJ2-3; CDR3aa: ASSFITGEGTDTQY
v_gene: TRBV5-1; abundance: few; d_gene: NA; j_gene: TRBJ1-1; CDR3aa: ASSLLTGTNTEAF
v_gene: TRBV11-2; abundance: NA; d_gene: NA; j_gene: TRBJ2-1; CDR3aa: ASSLQAVSEQF
v_gene: TRBV5-1; abundance: NA; d_gene: TRBD2; j_gene: TRBJ2-1; CDR3aa: ASSFVSGGADEQF
v_gene: TRBV3-1; abundance: few; d_gene: NA; j_gene: TRBJ2-2; CDR3aa: ASSQTHNTGELF
v_gene: TRBV28; abundance: few; d_gene: TRBD2; j_gene: TRBJ2-5; CDR3aa: ASSPRGAGGETQY
v_gene: TRBV25-1; abundance: NA; d_gene: NA; j_gene: TRBJ2-1; CDR3aa: ASSEWSGKDSNEQF
v_gene: TRBV30; abundance: few; d_gene: NA; j_gene: TRBJ1-5; CDR3aa: AWSFRGGSSYSNQPQH
v_gene: TRBV6-1; abundance: NA; d_gene: TRBD2; j_gene: TRBJ2-1; CDR3aa: ASTEGRGGYNEQF
v_gene: TRBV3-1; abundance: few; d_gene: NA; j_gene: TRBJ2-7; CDR3aa: ASSHVYEQY
v_gene: TRBV20-1; abundance: NA; d_gene: NA; j_gene: TRBJ2-7; CDR3aa: SANPLRAYEQY
v_gene: TRBV6-1; abundance: once; d_gene: NA; j_gene: TRBJ1-6; CDR3aa: ASSETARGRSSPPH
v_gene: TRBV11-2; abundance: many; d_gene: NA; j_gene: TRBJ2-5; CDR3aa: ASSPRVTSWGETQY
v_gene: TRBV12-3/TRBV12-4; abundance: NA; d_gene: TRBD1; j_gene: TRBJ1-1; CDR3aa: ASRSGQGASTEAF
v_gene: TRBV5-1; abundance: NA; d_gene: NA; j_gene: TRBJ2-3; CDR3aa: ASTPLLGVEDTQY
v_gene: TRBV11-2; abundance: few; d_gene: TRBD2; j_gene: TRBJ2-7; CDR3aa: ASSLVGVAGSYEQY
v_gene: TRBV28; abundance: NA; d_gene: TRBD1; j_gene: TRBJ1-1; CDR3aa: ASSSYRGETF
v_gene: TRBV19; abundance: few; d_gene: NA; j_gene: TRBJ2-2; CDR3aa: ASSGTNTNTGELF
v_gene: TRBV15; abundance: NA; d_gene: TRBD1; j_gene: TRBJ2-3; CDR3aa: ATSRETTGADTQY
v_gene: TRBV7-2; abundance: many; d_gene: NA; j_gene: TRBJ2-6; CDR3aa: ASSFGQSSGANVLT
v_gene: TRBV7-2; abundance: NA; d_gene: NA; j_gene: TRBJ1-6; CDR3aa: ASSPHYNSPLH
v_gene: TRBV6-2/TRBV6-3; abundance: few; d_gene: NA; j_gene: TRBJ1-5; CDR3aa: ATSSPPQPQH
v_gene: TRBV2; abundance: many; d_gene: NA; j_gene: TRBJ2-2; CDR3aa: ASRISINTGELF
v_gene: TRBV10-3; abundance: many; d_gene: NA; j_gene: TRBJ2-3; CDR3aa: AISESGRDTDTQY
v_gene: TRBV12-3/TRBV12-4; abundance: many; d_gene: NA; j_gene: TRBJ1-1; CDR3aa: ASTLSGRGVTEAF
v_gene: TRBV7-2; abundance: few; d_gene: NA; j_gene: TRBJ2-4; CDR3aa: ASSLTALAKNIQY